The 17 T cell receptor beta chains reported below all come from one sample, sequenced in a study of technical replicates of blood from a handful of donors. Assay: immunoSEQ multiplex PCR; the TCRdb copy retains only in-frame clones and omits some. The table records more than 80,000 clones, approximately 96% of them present only once. Sequenced material: T cells isolated from PBMCs. All receptors derive from a human donor in good health.

The chain couples TRBV5-4 to TRBJ2-2, with D possibly TRBD1 on 5 matching bases. The CDR3 covers 15 residues. Between the trimmed V and J ends, which lost 4 bases and 1 base, there was a span of 11 bases. Germline CDR1 SGHNT, CDR2 YYREEE (reference sequence). CDR3 sequence: CASSNSDRNTGELFF. The CDR3 DNA follows: TGTGCCAGCAGCAACTCCGACAGGAACACCGGGGAGCTGTTTTTT.

A few counts support this clone. V usage is TRBV6-1 and J usage is TRBJ2-7; D is possibly TRBD2 (6 bases). The CDR3 totals 15 residues. Trimming took 0 bases from V and 3 from J, leaving 12 bases between them. CDR1 MNHNS and CDR2 SASEGT come from the germline V gene. CDR3 residues: CASSEATGGVYEQYF. CDR3 DNA sequence: TGTGCCAGCAGTGAAGCGACCGGGGGTGTCTACGAGCAGTACTTC.

The rearrangement links TRBV7-2 to TRBJ2-7, with 9 nucleotides matching TRBD1. Germline CDR1 reads SGHTA; CDR2 reads FQGNSA. The CDR3 is made up of 14 amino acids. The trim removed 2 bases at V and 3 bases at J, leaving 2 bases unmatched. The CDR3 spells CASSLKGQGYEQYF. The CDR3 DNA reads TGTGCCAGCAGCTTAAAGGGACAGGGCTACGAGCAGTACTTC.

This rearrangement joins TRBV9 to TRBJ2-7; D unresolved. V gave up 4 bases and J gave up 3 bases, with 8 bases separating them. Germline V CDR1 and CDR2: SGDLS, YYNGEE. The CDR3 is 12 residues long. CDR3 protein: CASSPPSYEQYF. The CDR3 DNA is TGTGCCAGCAGCCCTCCCAGCTACGAGCAGTACTTC. The full variable domain, completed using reference TRBV9 and TRBJ2-7, is DSGVTQTPKHLITATGQRVTLRCSPRSGDLSVYWYQQSLDQGLQFLIQYYNGEERAKGNILERFSAQQFPDLHSELNLSSLELGDSALYFCASSPPSYEQYFGPGTRLTVT.

The rearrangement uses TRBV7-2 and TRBJ1-1; weak D call: TRBD1 (5 bases). There are 14 residues in the CDR3. Looked up from germline, CDR1 is SGHTA and CDR2 is FQGNSA. V dropped 1 base and J dropped 5 bases, with 11 bases sitting between them. The CDR3 region has the DNA TGTGCCAGCAGCTTAGAAGGGGCGGGGACTGAAGCTTTCTTT. It codes for CASSLEGAGTEAFF.

The chain has TRBV10-3 and TRBJ1-2; D gene ambiguous. Trimming left V 2 bases short and J 8 bases short, with 15 bases between. CDR3 size: 14 residues. Germline CDR1 reads ENHRY; CDR2 reads SYGVKD. CDR3 residues: CAISEVVRQKGYTF. The CDR3 coding sequence is TGTGCCATCAGTGAGGTGGTCAGGCAAAAAGGCTACACCTTC.

This clone appeared once. The V call is TRBV27, the J call TRBJ2-4; D is undetermined. The CDR3 length is 13 residues. Germline V CDR1 and CDR2: MNHEY, SMNVEV (reference sequence). With 5 bases removed from V and 2 bases from J, the gap between germline ends came to 7 bases. CDR3 DNA: TGTGCCAGCAGTCCCGGGTCCAAAAACATTCAGTACTTC. It is translated as CASSPGSKNIQYF.

V is TRBV4-1 and J is TRBJ2-7, with D possibly TRBD1 on 5 matching bases. Looked up from germline, CDR1 is MGHRA and CDR2 is YSYEKL. This CDR3 comprises 17 residues. V was shortened by 0 bases and J by 2 bases, with 17 bases between the two germline ends. The CDR3 reads CASSQDTMAGFAYEQYF. The DNA of the CDR3 is TGCGCCAGCAGCCAAGATACTATGGCAGGGTTTGCCTACGAGCAGTACTTC.

The chain carries TRBV28 and TRBJ2-1, with D possibly TRBD2 on 6 matching bases. Trimming cost V 5 bases and J 3 bases, with 11 bases left between them. Per germline, CDR1 MDHEN and CDR2 SYDVKM. The CDR3 is 14 amino acids. CDR3: CASSRLANYNEQFF. In nucleotides, the CDR3 is TGTGCCAGCAGTCGCCTAGCGAACTACAATGAGCAGTTCTTC.

This sequence joins TRBV30 and TRBJ2-1; 11 nucleotides line up with TRBD2. There are 16 residues in the CDR3. With V trimmed by 5 bases and J by 9 bases, 15 bases remained unmatched. CDR1 is GTSNPN, CDR2 SVGIG, per germline (reference sequence). The CDR3 bases are TGTGCCTGGGGGGGTTTCTTAGCGGGAGGGATTCTTGAGCAGTTCTTC. This gives the protein CAWGGFLAGGILEQFF.

The chain couples TRBV27 to TRBJ2-5; 7 bases map to TRBD2. This CDR3 is 15 amino acids long. The V gene's germline CDR1 is MNHEY and CDR2 SMNVEV (reference sequence). Germline trimming cut 4 bases from V and 4 bases from J; bases unmatched to any gene: 9. CDR3 in amino acids: CASSSIFGGRETQYF. The DNA of the CDR3 is TGTGCCAGCAGTTCAATTTTTGGCGGGAGAGAGACCCAGTACTTC.

J is TRBJ1-1 and V is TRBV4-1; no clear D gene. Between the trimmed V and J ends, which lost 1 base and 4 bases, there was a span of 13 bases. CDR3 length: 15 residues. From germline, CDR1 is MGHRA and CDR2 YSYEKL. The chain's CDR3 is CASSQVSGVGTEAFF. DNA for the CDR3: TGCGCCAGCAGCCAAGTATCAGGTGTGGGCACTGAAGCTTTCTTT.

This clone was picked up one time. The chain recombines TRBV6-6 with TRBJ2-3; 8 bases map to TRBD1. CDR3 length equals 13 residues. Germline V CDR1 and CDR2: MNHNY, SVGAGI (reference sequence). V lost 5 bases and J lost 3; bases outside the gene matches: 1. The CDR3 loop reads CASSHRGTDTQYF. CDR3 sequence (DNA): TGTGCCAGCAGTCACAGGGGGACAGATACGCAGTATTTT.

The V and J genes are TRBV29-1 and TRBJ2-3; 10 positions agree with TRBD1. Germline values: CDR1 SQVTM, CDR2 ANQGSEA. The CDR3 runs 16 residues. Losses at the gene ends were 1 base for V and 2 bases for J; bases not matched to a gene: 6. The CDR3 DNA sequence: TGCAGCGTTGAAGGCCGACAGGGGGCCCCCACAGATACGCAGTATTTT. Its translation is CSVEGRQGAPTDTQYF.

CDR3 residues: CASSLTGGEITDTQYF. In DNA, the CDR3 is TGTGCCAGCAGCCTAACAGGGGGGGAGATCACAGATACGCAGTATTTT. V gene TRBV9 combines with J gene TRBJ2-3; D might be TRBD1 (8 bases). Deletions cut 4 bases from V and 2 bases from J, with 17 bases between. Germline CDR1 is SGDLS and CDR2 is YYNGEE. The CDR3 covers 16 residues.

This chain connects TRBV5-5 to TRBJ2-7, with 9 bases identical to TRBD2. The CDR3 spans 15 residues. J lost 6 bases, V lost 2 bases, and 9 bases had no gene match. Germline lookup yields CDR1 SGHKS and CDR2 YYEKEE (reference sequence). CDR3 protein: CASSFTAGGRGEQYF. CDR3 in DNA: TGTGCCAGCAGCTTTACAGCGGGAGGTAGAGGCGAGCAGTACTTC.

The V gene is TRBV6-8, the J gene TRBJ1-2; TRBD1 is a possible D gene (6 bases). Trimming left V 6 bases short and J 4 bases short, with 15 bases between. The germline V gene has CDR1 MNHGY and CDR2 SAAAGT. The CDR3 covers 14 residues. The CDR3 loop reads CASSAQGEIYGYTF. The CDR3 DNA reads TGTGCCAGCAGCGCACAGGGAGAAATCTATGGCTACACCTTC.